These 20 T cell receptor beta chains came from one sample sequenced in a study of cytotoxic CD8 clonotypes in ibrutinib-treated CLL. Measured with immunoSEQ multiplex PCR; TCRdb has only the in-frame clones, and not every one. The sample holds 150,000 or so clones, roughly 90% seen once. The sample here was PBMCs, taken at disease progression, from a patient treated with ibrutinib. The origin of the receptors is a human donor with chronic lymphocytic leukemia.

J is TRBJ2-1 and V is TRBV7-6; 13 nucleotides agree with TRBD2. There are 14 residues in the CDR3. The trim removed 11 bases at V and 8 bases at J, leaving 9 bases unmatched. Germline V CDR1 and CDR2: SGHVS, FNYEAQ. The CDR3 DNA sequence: TGTGCCGGGGTGACTAGCGGGAGGAGATATGAGCAGTTCTTC. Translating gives CAGVTSGRRYEQFF.

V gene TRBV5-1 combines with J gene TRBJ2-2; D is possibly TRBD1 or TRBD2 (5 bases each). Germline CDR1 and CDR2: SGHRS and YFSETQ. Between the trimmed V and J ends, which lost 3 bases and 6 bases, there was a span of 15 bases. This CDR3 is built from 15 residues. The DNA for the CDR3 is TGCGCCAGCAGCTCGGGACGGATCGGGGCCGGGGAGCTGTTTTTT. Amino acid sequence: CASSSGRIGAGELFF.

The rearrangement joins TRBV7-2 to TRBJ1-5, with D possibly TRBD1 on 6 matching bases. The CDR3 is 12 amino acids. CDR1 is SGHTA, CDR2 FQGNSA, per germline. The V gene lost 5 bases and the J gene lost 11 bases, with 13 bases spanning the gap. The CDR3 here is CASSKETGTQHF. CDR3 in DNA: TGTGCCAGCAGCAAAGAGACAGGAACCCAGCATTTT.

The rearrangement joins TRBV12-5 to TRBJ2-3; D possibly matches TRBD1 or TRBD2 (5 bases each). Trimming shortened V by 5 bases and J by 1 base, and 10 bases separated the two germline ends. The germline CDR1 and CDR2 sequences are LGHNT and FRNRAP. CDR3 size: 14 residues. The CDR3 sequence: CASGPRDGTDTQYF. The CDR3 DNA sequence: TGTGCTAGTGGTCCCCGGGACGGCACAGATACGCAGTATTTT.

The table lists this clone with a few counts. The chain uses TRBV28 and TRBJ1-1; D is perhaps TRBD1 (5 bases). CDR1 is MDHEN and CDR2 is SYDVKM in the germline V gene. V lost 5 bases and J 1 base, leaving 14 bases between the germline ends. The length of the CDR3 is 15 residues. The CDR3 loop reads CASSPQGEGNTEAFF. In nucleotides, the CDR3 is TGTGCCAGCAGTCCCCAGGGAGAGGGGAACACTGAAGCTTTCTTT.

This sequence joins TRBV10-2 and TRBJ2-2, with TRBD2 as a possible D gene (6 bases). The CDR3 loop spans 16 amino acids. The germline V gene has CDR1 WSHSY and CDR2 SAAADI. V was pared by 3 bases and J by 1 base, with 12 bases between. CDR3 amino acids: CASSDSEGGNTGELFF. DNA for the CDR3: TGCGCCAGCAGTGATTCGGAGGGAGGGAACACCGGGGAGCTGTTTTTT.

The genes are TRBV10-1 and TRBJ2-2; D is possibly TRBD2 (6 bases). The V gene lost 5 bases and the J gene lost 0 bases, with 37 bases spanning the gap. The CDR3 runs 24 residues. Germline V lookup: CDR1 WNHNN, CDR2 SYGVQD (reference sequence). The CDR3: CASSSGLLRGYRPGTPTNTGELFF. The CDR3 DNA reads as TGCGCCAGCAGTTCAGGGTTGCTGAGAGGGTATCGCCCGGGGACTCCCACGAACACCGGGGAGCTGTTTTTT.

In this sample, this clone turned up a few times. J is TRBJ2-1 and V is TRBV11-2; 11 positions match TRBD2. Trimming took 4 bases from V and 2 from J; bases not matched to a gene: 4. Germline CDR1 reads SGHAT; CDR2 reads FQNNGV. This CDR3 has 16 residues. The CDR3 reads CASSSRLAGTYNEQFF. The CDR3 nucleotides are TGTGCCAGCAGCTCTCGACTAGCGGGGACCTACAATGAGCAGTTCTTC.

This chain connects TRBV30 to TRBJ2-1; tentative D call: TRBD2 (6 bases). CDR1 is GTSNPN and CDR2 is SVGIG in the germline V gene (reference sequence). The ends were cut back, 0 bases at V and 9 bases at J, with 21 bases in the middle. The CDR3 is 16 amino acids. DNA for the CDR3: TGTGCCTGGAGTGTAGGGCAGGGACTGTGGAGGGGTGAGCAGTTCTTC. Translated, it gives CAWSVGQGLWRGEQFF. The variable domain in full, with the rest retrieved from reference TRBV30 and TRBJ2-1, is SQTIHQWPATLVQPVGSPLSLECTVEGTSNPNLYWYRQAAGRGLQLLFYSVGIGQISSEVPQNLSASRPQDRQFILSSKKLLLSDSGFYLCAWSVGQGLWRGEQFFGPGTRLTVL.

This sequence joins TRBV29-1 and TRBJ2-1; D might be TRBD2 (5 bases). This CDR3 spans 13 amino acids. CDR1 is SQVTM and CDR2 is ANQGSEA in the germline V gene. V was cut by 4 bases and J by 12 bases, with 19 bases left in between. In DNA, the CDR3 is TGCAGCGTTGTCCAAGGCCTAGCAAGCTGGCAGTTCTTC. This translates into CSVVQGLASWQFF.

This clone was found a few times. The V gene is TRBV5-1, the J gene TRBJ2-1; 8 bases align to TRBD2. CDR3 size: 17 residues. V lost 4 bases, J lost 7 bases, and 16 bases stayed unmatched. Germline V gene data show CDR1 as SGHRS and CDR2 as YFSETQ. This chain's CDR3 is CASSPMLLAGGGNEQFF. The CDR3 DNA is TGCGCCAGCAGCCCTATGCTTCTCGCGGGAGGTGGTAATGAGCAGTTCTTC.

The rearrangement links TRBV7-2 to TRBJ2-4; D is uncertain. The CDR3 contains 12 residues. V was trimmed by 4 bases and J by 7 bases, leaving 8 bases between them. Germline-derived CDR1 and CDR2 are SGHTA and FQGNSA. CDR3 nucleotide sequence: TGTGCCAGCAGCTACTCATTGAACATTCAGTACTTC. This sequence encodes CASSYSLNIQYF.

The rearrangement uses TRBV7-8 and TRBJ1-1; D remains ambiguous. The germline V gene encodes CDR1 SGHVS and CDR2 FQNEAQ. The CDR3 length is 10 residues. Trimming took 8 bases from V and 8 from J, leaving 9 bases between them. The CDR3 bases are TGTGCCAGCGGCCCCCGGGAAGCTTTCTTT. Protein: CASGPREAFF.

The CDR3 DNA sequence: TGTGCCATAAGCCGGACTAGCGGGATCCAAGAGACCCAGTACTTC. It is translated as CAISRTSGIQETQYF. The chain employs TRBV10-3 and TRBJ2-5; 12 bases fit TRBD2. CDR3 length equals 15 residues. Germline values: CDR1 ENHRY, CDR2 SYGVKD. V lost 9 bases to trimming and J lost 1 base; unmatched junction nucleotides: 6.

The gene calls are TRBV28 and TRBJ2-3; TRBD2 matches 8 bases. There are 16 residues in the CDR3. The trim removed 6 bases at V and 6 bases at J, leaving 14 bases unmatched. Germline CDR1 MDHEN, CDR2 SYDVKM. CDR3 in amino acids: CASSTNGGGLFDTQYF. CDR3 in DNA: TGTGCCAGCAGCACGAATGGCGGGGGGCTTTTCGATACGCAGTATTTT.

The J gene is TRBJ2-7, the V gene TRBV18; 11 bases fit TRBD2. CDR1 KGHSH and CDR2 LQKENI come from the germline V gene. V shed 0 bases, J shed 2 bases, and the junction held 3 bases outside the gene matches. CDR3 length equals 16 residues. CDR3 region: CASSPPLAGGAYEQYF. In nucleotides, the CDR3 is TGTGCCAGCTCACCACCCCTAGCGGGAGGTGCCTACGAGCAGTACTTC.

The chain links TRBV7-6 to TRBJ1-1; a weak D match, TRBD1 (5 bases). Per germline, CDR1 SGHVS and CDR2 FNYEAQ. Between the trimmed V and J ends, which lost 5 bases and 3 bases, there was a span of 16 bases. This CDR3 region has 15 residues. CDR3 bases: TGTGCCAGCAGCGCGGGACGCGAGGACTACACTGAAGCTTTCTTT. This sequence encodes CASSAGREDYTEAFF.

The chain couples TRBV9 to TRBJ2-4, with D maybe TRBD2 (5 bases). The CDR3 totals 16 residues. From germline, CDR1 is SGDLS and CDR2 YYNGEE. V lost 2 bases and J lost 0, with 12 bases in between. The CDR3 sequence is CASSVDWQIAKNIQYF. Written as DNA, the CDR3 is TGTGCCAGCAGCGTGGACTGGCAAATAGCCAAAAACATTCAGTACTTC.

CDR3 loop: CASSVHGAGNTIYF. The CDR3 nucleotides are TGTGCCAGCAGTGTCCACGGGGCTGGAAACACCATATATTTT. The chain has TRBV6-1 and TRBJ1-3; D is unresolved. The V end lost 4 bases, the J end lost 2 bases, and 9 bases lay between the germline ends. This CDR3 region has 14 residues. The V gene's germline CDR1 is MNHNS and CDR2 SASEGT.

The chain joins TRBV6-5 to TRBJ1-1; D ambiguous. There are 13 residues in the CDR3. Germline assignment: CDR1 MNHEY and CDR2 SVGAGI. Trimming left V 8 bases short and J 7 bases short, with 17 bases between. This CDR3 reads CASCRGQVGEAFF. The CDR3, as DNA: TGTGCCAGCTGTCGCGGCCAGGTTGGTGAAGCTTTCTTT.